These T cell receptor beta chains were read from a single sample in a study of blood T cell repertoires in COVID-19. Using immunoSEQ multiplex PCR, the repertoire was profiled, and TCRdb retains in-frame clones only, with some absent. The table has around 200,000 clones, 80% to 90% seen once. The sample was peripheral blood. These receptors were obtained from a woman aged 80 or over with acute or convalescent COVID-19. CDR3s leave out the opening cysteine and the closing phenylalanine or tryptophan.

j_call: TRBJ1-2; v_call: TRBV18; cdr3_aa: ASSLLGTLTGGDGYT
j_call: TRBJ2-5; v_call: TRBV6-6; cdr3_aa: ASSSGRETQY
j_call: TRBJ1-4; v_call: TRBV29-1; cdr3_aa: SGRTDLNEKLF
j_call: TRBJ2-1; v_call: TRBV30; cdr3_aa: AWSVLLGLAGETNEQF
j_call: TRBJ2-5; v_call: TRBV15; cdr3_aa: ATSTKPSGLAGVVRETQY
j_call: TRBJ1-5; v_call: TRBV24-1; cdr3_aa: ATGGTGDDRNQPQH
j_call: TRBJ1-1; v_call: TRBV9; cdr3_aa: ASSDRRGQNTEAF
j_call: TRBJ2-7; v_call: TRBV6-6; cdr3_aa: ASSHPPGAYEQY
j_call: TRBJ1-2; v_call: TRBV7-3; cdr3_aa: ASSLGGPNYGYT
j_call: TRBJ2-7; v_call: TRBV5-1; cdr3_aa: ASSLGGGVTYEQY
j_call: TRBJ2-7; v_call: TRBV28; cdr3_aa: ASSPVSGNEQY
j_call: TRBJ2-1; v_call: TRBV20-1; cdr3_aa: SASSMNEQF
j_call: TRBJ2-2; v_call: TRBV19; cdr3_aa: ASSILAGLAGGPGELF
j_call: TRBJ2-1; v_call: TRBV11-3; cdr3_aa: ASSPAGRKSSYNEQF
j_call: TRBJ1-5; v_call: TRBV30; cdr3_aa: AWSDGDRLSQPQH
j_call: TRBJ1-2; v_call: TRBV30; cdr3_aa: AWSGSYGYT
j_call: TRBJ2-7; v_call: TRBV5-8; cdr3_aa: ASSLPAGVGYEQY
j_call: TRBJ1-5; v_call: TRBV6-5; cdr3_aa: ASSTTGPYQPQH
j_call: TRBJ1-2; v_call: TRBV19; cdr3_aa: ASSIPTGSIRVYT
j_call: TRBJ2-5; v_call: TRBV6-5; cdr3_aa: ASSYSGQGYQETQY
j_call: TRBJ1-2; v_call: TRBV16; cdr3_aa: ASSQASTGSGYT
j_call: TRBJ2-1; v_call: TRBV3-1/TRBV3-2; cdr3_aa: ASSLRTSGSDEQF
j_call: TRBJ2-1; v_call: TRBV7-9; cdr3_aa: ASSFAGPPSYNEQF
j_call: TRBJ2-1; v_call: TRBV18; cdr3_aa: ASSPLRTSAVF
j_call: TRBJ1-1; v_call: TRBV5-1; cdr3_aa: ASSSLLNTEAF